Below are 4 T cell receptor beta chains sequenced from a single sample in a study of cytomegalovirus exposure and HLA in healthy donors. In the PCR, 60 Vbeta and 13 Jbeta primers were used. Sequenced by immunoSEQ multiplex PCR; TCRdb stores in-frame clones only, minus some. The sample has about 140,000 clones, 79% seen once; the top ten hold around 7%. Sequences were obtained from PBMCs. The receptors here all came from a middle-aged man in good health and CMV-seropositive.

The V gene is TRBV27, the J gene TRBJ1-6; D is uncertain. Germline V gene sequence: CDR1 MNHEY, CDR2 SMNVEV (reference sequence). The CDR3 covers 13 residues. The V and J ends lost 2 bases and 9 bases respectively, with 8 bases between them. This CDR3 is CASSLNRASPLHF. CDR3 DNA: TGTGCCAGCAGTTTAAACCGAGCTTCACCCCTCCACTTT.

The rearrangement uses TRBV5-4 and TRBJ2-7; D might be TRBD1 (6 bases). The CDR3 consists of 12 residues. Trimming removed 4 bases from V and 9 bases from J, with 14 bases in between. CDR1 and CDR2 from the germline V gene are SGHNT and YYREEE (reference sequence). CDR3 region: CASSRTDSMQYF. Here the CDR3 DNA reads TGTGCCAGCAGCCGGACAGACTCAATGCAGTACTTC.

The V call is TRBV5-4, the J call TRBJ2-1, with 7 bases fitting TRBD1. Germline CDR1 SGHNT, CDR2 YYREEE (reference sequence). The CDR3 totals 15 residues. V lost 4 bases and J lost 0; bases outside the gene matches: 4. CDR3 protein: CASSARQGSYNEQFF. In nucleotides, the CDR3 is TGTGCCAGCAGCGCTCGACAGGGCTCCTACAATGAGCAGTTCTTC.

The chain couples TRBV27 to TRBJ1-6; the D is unclear. The V gene's germline CDR1 is MNHEY and CDR2 SMNVEV (reference sequence). The CDR3 is 17 residues long. V shed 1 base and J shed 2 bases, with 12 bases lying between them. The DNA for the CDR3 is TGTGCCAGCAGTTTATTTTCCAGGCTGACCTATAATTCACCCCTCCACTTT. Translated: CASSLFSRLTYNSPLHF.